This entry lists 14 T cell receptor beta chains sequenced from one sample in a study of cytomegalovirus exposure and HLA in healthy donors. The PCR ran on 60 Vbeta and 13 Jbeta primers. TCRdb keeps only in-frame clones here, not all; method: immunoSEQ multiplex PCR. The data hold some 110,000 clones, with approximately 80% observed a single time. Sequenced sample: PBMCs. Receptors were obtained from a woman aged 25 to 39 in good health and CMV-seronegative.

The CDR3 sequence: CASSQDRESNQPQHF. CDR3 DNA: TGCGCCAGCAGCCAAGACAGGGAAAGCAATCAGCCCCAGCATTTT. The chain is built from TRBV4-1 and TRBJ1-5, with D perhaps TRBD1 (5 bases). This CDR3 spans 15 amino acids. The V end lost 0 bases, the J end lost 1 base, and 7 bases lay between the germline ends. The germline V gene encodes CDR1 MGHRA and CDR2 YSYEKL.

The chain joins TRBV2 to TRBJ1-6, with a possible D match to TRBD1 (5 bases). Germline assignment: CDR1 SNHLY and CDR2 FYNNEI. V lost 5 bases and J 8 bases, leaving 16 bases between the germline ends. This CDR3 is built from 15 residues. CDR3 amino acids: CASSPWGGADSPLHF. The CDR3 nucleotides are TGTGCCAGCAGTCCCTGGGGGGGTGCGGATTCACCCCTCCACTTT. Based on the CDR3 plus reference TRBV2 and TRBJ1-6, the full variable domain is EPEVTQTPSHQVTQMGQEVILRCVPISNHLYFYWYRQILGQKVEFLVSFYNNEISEKSEIFDDQFSVERPDGSNFTLKIRSTKLEDSAMYFCASSPWGGADSPLHFGNGTRLTVT.

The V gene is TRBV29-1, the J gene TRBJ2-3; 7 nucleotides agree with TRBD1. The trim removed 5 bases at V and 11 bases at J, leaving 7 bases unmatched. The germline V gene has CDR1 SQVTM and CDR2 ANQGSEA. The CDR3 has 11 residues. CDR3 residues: CSVLAGGGQYF. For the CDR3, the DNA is TGCAGCGTTCTCGCAGGGGGTGGGCAGTATTTT.

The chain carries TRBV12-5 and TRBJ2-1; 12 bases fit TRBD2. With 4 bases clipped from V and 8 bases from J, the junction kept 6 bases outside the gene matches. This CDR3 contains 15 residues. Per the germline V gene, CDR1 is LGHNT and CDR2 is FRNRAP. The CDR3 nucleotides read TGTGCTAGTGGTTCACTAGCGGGAGGATGGGATGAGCAGTTCTTC. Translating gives CASGSLAGGWDEQFF.

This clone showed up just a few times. As DNA, the CDR3 is TGCAGCGTTGACCGGGCAGGGAACTATGGCTACACCTTC. Amino acids: CSVDRAGNYGYTF. V usage is TRBV29-1 and J usage is TRBJ1-2, with a weak D call TRBD1 (5 bases). Trimming pared 3 bases from V and 2 bases from J, leaving 10 bases between. This CDR3 contains 13 residues. The germline V gene encodes CDR1 SQVTM and CDR2 ANQGSEA.

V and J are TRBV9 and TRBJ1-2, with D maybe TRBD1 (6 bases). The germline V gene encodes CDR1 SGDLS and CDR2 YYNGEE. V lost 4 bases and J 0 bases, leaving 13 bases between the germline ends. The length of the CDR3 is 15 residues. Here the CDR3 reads CASSKGGPTNYGYTF. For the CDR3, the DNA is TGTGCCAGCAGCAAAGGGGGACCCACTAACTATGGCTACACCTTC. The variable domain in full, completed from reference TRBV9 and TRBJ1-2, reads DSGVTQTPKHLITATGQRVTLRCSPRSGDLSVYWYQQSLDQGLQFLIQYYNGEERAKGNILERFSAQQFPDLHSELNLSSLELGDSALYFCASSKGGPTNYGYTFGSGTRLTVV.

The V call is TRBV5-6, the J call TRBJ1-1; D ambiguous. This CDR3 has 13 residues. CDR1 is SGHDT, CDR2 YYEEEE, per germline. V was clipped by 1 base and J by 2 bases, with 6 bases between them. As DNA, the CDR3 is TGTGCCAGCAGCTTGCGTGTTAACACTGAAGCTTTCTTT. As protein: CASSLRVNTEAFF.

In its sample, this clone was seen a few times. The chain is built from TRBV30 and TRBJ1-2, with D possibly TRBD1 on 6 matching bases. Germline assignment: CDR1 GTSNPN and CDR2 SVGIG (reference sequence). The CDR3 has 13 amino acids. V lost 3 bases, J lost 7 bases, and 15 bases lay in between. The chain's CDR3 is CAWRPRGSGGYTF. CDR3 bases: TGTGCCTGGAGGCCAAGGGGGTCGGGTGGCTACACCTTC. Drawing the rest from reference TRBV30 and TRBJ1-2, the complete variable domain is SQTIHQWPATLVQPVGSPLSLECTVEGTSNPNLYWYRQAAGRGLQLLFYSVGIGQISSEVPQNLSASRPQDRQFILSSKKLLLSDSGFYLCAWRPRGSGGYTFGSGTRLTVV.

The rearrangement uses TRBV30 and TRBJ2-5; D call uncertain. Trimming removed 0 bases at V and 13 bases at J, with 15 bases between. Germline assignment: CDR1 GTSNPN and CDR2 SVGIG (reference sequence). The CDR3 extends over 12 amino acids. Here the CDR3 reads CAWSVVTNRLYF. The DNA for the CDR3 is TGTGCCTGGAGTGTAGTTACGAACCGGTTGTACTTC.

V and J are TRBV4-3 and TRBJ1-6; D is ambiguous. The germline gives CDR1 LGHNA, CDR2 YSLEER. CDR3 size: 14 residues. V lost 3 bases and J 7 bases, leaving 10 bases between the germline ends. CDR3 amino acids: CASSHGLRNSPLHF. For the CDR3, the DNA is TGCGCCAGCAGCCACGGACTGAGAAATTCACCCCTCCACTTT.

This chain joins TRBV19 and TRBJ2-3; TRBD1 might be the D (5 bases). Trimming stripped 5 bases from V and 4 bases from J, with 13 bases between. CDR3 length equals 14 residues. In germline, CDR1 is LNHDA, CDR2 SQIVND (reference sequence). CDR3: CASSAQRGADTQYF. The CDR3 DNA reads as TGTGCCAGTAGTGCCCAAAGGGGCGCAGATACGCAGTATTTT. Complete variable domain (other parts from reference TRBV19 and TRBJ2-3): DGGITQSPKYLFRKEGQNVTLSCEQNLNHDAMYWYRQDPGQGLRLIYYSQIVNDFQKGDIAEGYSVSREKKESFPLTVTSAQKNPTAFYLCASSAQRGADTQYFGPGTRLTVL.

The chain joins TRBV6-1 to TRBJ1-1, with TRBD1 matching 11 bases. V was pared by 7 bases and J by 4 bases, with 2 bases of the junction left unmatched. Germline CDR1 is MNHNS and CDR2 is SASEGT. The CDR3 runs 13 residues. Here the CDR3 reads CASTGTGGTEAFF. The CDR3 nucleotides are TGTGCCAGCACCGGGACAGGGGGCACTGAAGCTTTCTTT.

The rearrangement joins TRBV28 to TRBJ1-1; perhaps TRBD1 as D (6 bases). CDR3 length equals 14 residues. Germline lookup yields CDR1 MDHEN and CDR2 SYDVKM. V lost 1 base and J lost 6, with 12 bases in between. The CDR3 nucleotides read TGTGCCAGCAGTTTATCTTATAGGGGGTCTGAAGCTTTCTTT. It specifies CASSLSYRGSEAFF.

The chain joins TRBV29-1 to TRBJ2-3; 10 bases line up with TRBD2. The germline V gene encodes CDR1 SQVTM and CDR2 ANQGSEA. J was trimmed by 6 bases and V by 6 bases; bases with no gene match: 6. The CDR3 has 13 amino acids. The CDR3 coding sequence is TGCAGCGTCTCCCCGGGACTAGCGGATACGCAGTATTTT. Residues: CSVSPGLADTQYF.